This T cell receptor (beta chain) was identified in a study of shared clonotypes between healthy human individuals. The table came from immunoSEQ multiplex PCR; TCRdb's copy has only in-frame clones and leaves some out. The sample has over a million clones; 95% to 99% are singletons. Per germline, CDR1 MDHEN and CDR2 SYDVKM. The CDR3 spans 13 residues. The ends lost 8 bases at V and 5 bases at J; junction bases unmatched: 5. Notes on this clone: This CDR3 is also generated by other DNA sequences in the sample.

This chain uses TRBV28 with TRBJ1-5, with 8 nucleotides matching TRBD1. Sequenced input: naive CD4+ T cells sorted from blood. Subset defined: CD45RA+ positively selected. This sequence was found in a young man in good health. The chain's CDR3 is CASRGQGDQPQHF. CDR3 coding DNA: TGTGCCAGCCGAGGACAGGGTGATCAGCCCCAGCATTTT.